The clone carrying this T cell receptor (beta chain) was detected only a few times. Its antigen is undetermined. This sample is part of a study of T-cell memory formation after mild COVID-19. Points from the study as a whole: Second-wave clones that peaked on day 37 lacked confirmed SARS-CoV-2 specificity.

TCRdb fed the 5' RACE reads into MiXCR, producing one record per CDR3 protein. Here the sample spans about 360,000 distinct CDR3 sequences, roughly 13% being singletons. Trimming shortened V by 0 bases and J by 7 bases, and 17 bases separated the two germline ends. CDR1 SGHRS and CDR2 YFSETQ come from the germline V gene. There are 16 residues in the CDR3. Sequencing was carried out using PBMCs or a T cell subset sorted from them (not recorded which). The receptor was derived from a man younger than 30 who had mild COVID-19 (a few samples of this study predate the infection). Cell type and time point are not known. The chain recombines TRBV5-1 with TRBJ2-1; D is uncertain. The CDR3 is CASSLAATFANNEQFF. Written as DNA, the CDR3 is TGCGCCAGCAGCTTGGCGGCGACCTTCGCGAATAATGAGCAGTTCTTC.